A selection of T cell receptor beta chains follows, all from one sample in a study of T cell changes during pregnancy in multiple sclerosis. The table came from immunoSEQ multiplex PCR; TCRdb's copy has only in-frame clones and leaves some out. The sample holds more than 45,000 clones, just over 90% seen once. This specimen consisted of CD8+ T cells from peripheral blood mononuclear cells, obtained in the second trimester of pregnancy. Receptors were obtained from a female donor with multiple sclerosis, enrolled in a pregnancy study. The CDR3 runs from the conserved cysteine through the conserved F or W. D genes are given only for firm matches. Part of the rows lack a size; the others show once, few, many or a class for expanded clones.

cdr3_aa: CASSPRTYGGTQYF
cdr3_nt: TGTGCCAGCAGTCCCCGGACATACGGGGGGACCCAGTACTTC
j_call: TRBJ2-5
clone_size: .
v_call: TRBV28
d_call: .

cdr3_aa: CASSDSLAMEFF
cdr3_nt: TGTGCCAGCAGTGATAGCCTAGCGATGGAGTTCTTC
j_call: TRBJ2-1
clone_size: .
v_call: TRBV2
d_call: .

cdr3_aa: CASGHGLVNTEAFF
cdr3_nt: TGTGCCAGCGGCCACGGGTTAGTGAACACTGAAGCTTTCTTT
j_call: TRBJ1-1
clone_size: few
v_call: TRBV27
d_call: .

cdr3_aa: CASSETMAEQFF
cdr3_nt: TGTGCCAGCAGCGAGACTATGGCTGAGCAGTTCTTC
j_call: TRBJ2-1
clone_size: .
v_call: TRBV9
d_call: .

cdr3_aa: CASNDRYYGYTF
cdr3_nt: TGTGCCAGCAACGACAGGTACTATGGCTACACCTTC
j_call: TRBJ1-2
clone_size: .
v_call: TRBV2
d_call: .

cdr3_aa: CASSYASGRGAYEQYF
cdr3_nt: TGTGCCAGCAGTTACGCTAGCGGGAGAGGGGCCTACGAGCAGTACTTC
j_call: TRBJ2-7
clone_size: once
v_call: TRBV6-5
d_call: TRBD2

cdr3_aa: CASSPDFGSYYEQYF
cdr3_nt: TGTGCCAGCAGTCCAGATTTCGGGAGTTACTACGAGCAGTACTTC
j_call: TRBJ2-7
clone_size: .
v_call: TRBV6-1
d_call: .

cdr3_aa: CASSEVTSGYNEQFF
cdr3_nt: TGTGCCAGCAGTGAAGTGACTAGCGGATACAATGAGCAGTTCTTC
j_call: TRBJ2-1
clone_size: .
v_call: TRBV2
d_call: TRBD2

cdr3_aa: CASSLLVAETGELFF
cdr3_nt: TGTGCCAGCAGTTTATTAGTAGCGGAGACCGGGGAGCTGTTTTTT
j_call: TRBJ2-2
clone_size: .
v_call: TRBV28
d_call: .

cdr3_aa: CASSLGRGDTEAFF
cdr3_nt: TGTGCCAGCAGCTTAGGACGGGGAGACACTGAAGCTTTCTTT
j_call: TRBJ1-1
clone_size: .
v_call: TRBV13
d_call: .

cdr3_aa: CASSLGGPAYEQYF
cdr3_nt: TGTGCCAGCAGCCTGGGAGGACCCGCCTACGAGCAGTACTTC
j_call: TRBJ2-7
clone_size: .
v_call: TRBV11-3
d_call: .

cdr3_aa: CASSGIIGYEQYF
cdr3_nt: TGTGCCAGCAGCGGTATAATCGGGTACGAGCAGTACTTC
j_call: TRBJ2-7
clone_size: .
v_call: TRBV6-1
d_call: .

cdr3_aa: CASSEGGYMNTEAFF
cdr3_nt: TGTGCCAGCAGTGAGGGGGGGTACATGAACACTGAAGCTTTCTTT
j_call: TRBJ1-1
clone_size: .
v_call: TRBV6-1
d_call: .

cdr3_aa: CASSKYSFNQPQHF
cdr3_nt: TGTGCCAGCAGCAAATACAGTTTCAATCAGCCCCAGCATTTT
j_call: TRBJ1-5
clone_size: .
v_call: TRBV5-8
d_call: .

cdr3_aa: CRVGGTYIITYERYF
cdr3_nt: TGCAGAGTCGGAGGGACGTACATAATTACCTACGAGCGGTACTTC
j_call: TRBJ2-7
clone_size: .
v_call: TRBV29-1
d_call: .

cdr3_aa: CASETTVSSYEQYF
cdr3_nt: TGTGCCAGCGAGACTACAGTAAGCTCCTACGAGCAGTACTTC
j_call: TRBJ2-7
clone_size: .
v_call: TRBV6-1
d_call: .

cdr3_aa: CASSRPGQGVSYQETQYF
cdr3_nt: TGTGCCAGCAGTCGACCGGGACAGGGGGTTTCCTACCAAGAGACCCAGTACTTC
j_call: TRBJ2-5
clone_size: .
v_call: TRBV7-9
d_call: TRBD1

cdr3_aa: CASKARAISYEQYF
cdr3_nt: TGTGCCAGCAAAGCCAGGGCGATTTCCTACGAGCAGTACTTC
j_call: TRBJ2-7
clone_size: .
v_call: TRBV6-1
d_call: .

cdr3_aa: CASSSTGGSTDTQYF
cdr3_nt: TGTGCCAGCAGCTCTACAGGGGGTAGCACAGATACGCAGTATTTT
j_call: TRBJ2-3
clone_size: .
v_call: TRBV7-3
d_call: TRBD1

cdr3_aa: CASSPREAGFYEQYF
cdr3_nt: TGTGCCAGCAGCCCCCGAGAAGCGGGGTTCTACGAGCAGTACTTC
j_call: TRBJ2-7
clone_size: .
v_call: TRBV7-9
d_call: TRBD2

cdr3_aa: CASSPGTSGIYNEQFF
cdr3_nt: TGTGCCAGCAGTCCAGGGACTAGCGGAATCTACAATGAGCAGTTCTTC
j_call: TRBJ2-1
clone_size: .
v_call: TRBV27
d_call: TRBD2

cdr3_aa: CASSIEGPDEQFF
cdr3_nt: TGTGCCAGTAGTATAGAGGGCCCGGATGAGCAGTTCTTC
j_call: TRBJ2-1
clone_size: .
v_call: TRBV19
d_call: .

cdr3_aa: CASSYHTSGRQETQYF
cdr3_nt: TGTGCCAGCAGTTACCACACTAGCGGGAGACAAGAGACCCAGTACTTC
j_call: TRBJ2-5
clone_size: .
v_call: TRBV2
d_call: TRBD2

cdr3_aa: CASSRVNTEAFF
cdr3_nt: TGTGCCAGCAGCCGAGTAAACACTGAAGCTTTCTTT
j_call: TRBJ1-1
clone_size: .
v_call: TRBV14
d_call: .

cdr3_aa: CASSQDPWSVISYNSPLHF
cdr3_nt: TGTGCCAGCAGCCAAGATCCGTGGAGTGTCATCTCCTATAATTCACCCCTCCACTTT
j_call: TRBJ1-6
clone_size: .
v_call: TRBV14
d_call: .

cdr3_aa: CASSSRLAGGPDPTDTQYF
cdr3_nt: TGTGCCAGCAGCTCCCGACTAGCGGGGGGGCCGGATCCCACAGATACGCAGTATTTT
j_call: TRBJ2-3
clone_size: .
v_call: TRBV5-8
d_call: TRBD2

cdr3_aa: CASSLTGQKYTF
cdr3_nt: TGTGCCAGCAGCTTAACGGGACAGAAGTACACCTTC
j_call: TRBJ1-2
clone_size: .
v_call: TRBV7-9
d_call: TRBD1

cdr3_aa: CASSGDMTASSLFGNQPQHF
cdr3_nt: TGTGCCAGCAGTGGTGATATGACAGCCTCATCCCTTTTTGGCAATCAGCCCCAGCATTTT
j_call: TRBJ1-5
clone_size: .
v_call: TRBV6-1
d_call: .

cdr3_aa: CASSQVGGLTDTQYF
cdr3_nt: TGCGCCAGCAGCCAAGTAGGAGGACTAACAGATACGCAGTATTTT
j_call: TRBJ2-3
clone_size: once
v_call: TRBV4-3
d_call: .

cdr3_aa: CASSSHRGDRNYEQYF
cdr3_nt: TGTGCCAGCAGCTCGCACCGTGGGGACAGAAACTACGAGCAGTACTTC
j_call: TRBJ2-7
clone_size: .
v_call: TRBV7-9
d_call: TRBD1

cdr3_aa: CAAQGADTEAFF
cdr3_nt: TGTGCCGCACAAGGGGCGGACACTGAAGCTTTCTTT
j_call: TRBJ1-1
clone_size: .
v_call: TRBV6-5
d_call: .

cdr3_aa: CASRGQGRGYTF
cdr3_nt: TGTGCCAGTAGGGGACAGGGGCGCGGCTACACCTTC
j_call: TRBJ1-2
clone_size: .
v_call: TRBV19
d_call: TRBD1

cdr3_aa: CASSALGTANTGELFF
cdr3_nt: TGTGCCAGCAGCGCCCTGGGGACAGCGAACACCGGGGAGCTGTTTTTT
j_call: TRBJ2-2
clone_size: .
v_call: TRBV9
d_call: TRBD1

cdr3_aa: CASSQGSGDTEAFF
cdr3_nt: TGCGCCAGCAGCCAAGGATCAGGGGACACTGAAGCTTTCTTT
j_call: TRBJ1-1
clone_size: few
v_call: TRBV4-3
d_call: .

cdr3_aa: CASSPLAGDYEQYF
cdr3_nt: TGTGCCAGCAGTCCGCTAGCGGGAGACTACGAGCAGTACTTC
j_call: TRBJ2-7
clone_size: .
v_call: TRBV27
d_call: TRBD2

cdr3_aa: CASSPPRPGGGAITDTQYF
cdr3_nt: TGTGCCAGCTCACCACCAAGACCGGGGGGAGGGGCGATCACAGATACGCAGTATTTT
j_call: TRBJ2-3
clone_size: .
v_call: TRBV18
d_call: TRBD2

cdr3_aa: CASLGSGGQQHF
cdr3_nt: TGTGCCAGCTTAGGGTCCGGAGGTCAACAGCATTTT
j_call: TRBJ1-5
clone_size: .
v_call: TRBV2
d_call: .

cdr3_aa: CASSPPGGVAGETQYF
cdr3_nt: TGTGCCAGCAGCCCCCCCGGGGGGGTAGCGGGAGAGACCCAGTACTTC
j_call: TRBJ2-5
clone_size: once
v_call: TRBV7-9
d_call: TRBD2

cdr3_aa: CASKGQGSSEAFF
cdr3_nt: TGTGCCAGCAAGGGACAGGGGTCATCTGAAGCTTTCTTT
j_call: TRBJ1-1
clone_size: .
v_call: TRBV25-1
d_call: TRBD1

cdr3_aa: CASSLARWGSGVLTYNEQFF
cdr3_nt: TGTGCCAGCAGTTTGGCCCGCTGGGGTAGCGGGGTACTCACCTACAATGAGCAGTTCTTC
j_call: TRBJ2-1
clone_size: .
v_call: TRBV28
d_call: TRBD2

cdr3_aa: CASSQLFSGTVSNQPQHF
cdr3_nt: TGCGCCAGCAGCCAATTGTTTAGTGGGACAGTCAGCAATCAGCCCCAGCATTTT
j_call: TRBJ1-5
clone_size: .
v_call: TRBV4-1
d_call: TRBD1

cdr3_aa: CASSLVSSPLHF
cdr3_nt: TGTGCCAGCAGCTTGGTGAGTTCACCCCTCCACTTT
j_call: TRBJ1-6
clone_size: medium-sized
v_call: TRBV5-6
d_call: .

cdr3_aa: CATSGAGGGKLFF
cdr3_nt: TGTGCCACCAGCGGGGCCGGGGGGGGAAAACTGTTTTTT
j_call: TRBJ1-4
clone_size: once
v_call: TRBV15
d_call: .

cdr3_aa: CASSRTGGAGTEAFF
cdr3_nt: TGTGCCAGCAGTAGGACAGGGGGCGCTGGGACTGAAGCTTTCTTT
j_call: TRBJ1-1
clone_size: .
v_call: TRBV6-4
d_call: TRBD1

cdr3_aa: CAWDAGGLDEQYF
cdr3_nt: TGTGCTTGGGACGCAGGGGGCCTGGACGAGCAGTACTTC
j_call: TRBJ2-7
clone_size: .
v_call: TRBV30
d_call: TRBD1

cdr3_aa: CASSLRQDEQYF
cdr3_nt: TGCGCCAGCAGCTTGAGACAAGACGAGCAGTACTTC
j_call: TRBJ2-7
clone_size: .
v_call: TRBV5-1
d_call: .

cdr3_aa: CATNVGDRGPYNEQFF
cdr3_nt: TGTGCCACCAACGTCGGGGACAGGGGCCCTTACAATGAGCAGTTCTTC
j_call: TRBJ2-1
clone_size: .
v_call: TRBV15
d_call: TRBD1

cdr3_aa: CASSKMGDRGLRSSYEQYF
cdr3_nt: TGTGCCAGCAGCAAGATGGGGGACAGGGGACTCCGAAGCTCCTACGAGCAGTACTTC
j_call: TRBJ2-7
clone_size: .
v_call: TRBV21-1
d_call: .

cdr3_aa: CASAQTGDQPQHF
cdr3_nt: TGTGCCAGCGCTCAGACAGGAGATCAGCCCCAGCATTTT
j_call: TRBJ1-5
clone_size: .
v_call: TRBV6-5
d_call: .

cdr3_aa: CASSIDWDRADEQYF
cdr3_nt: TGTGCCAGTAGTATAGATTGGGACAGGGCGGACGAGCAGTACTTC
j_call: TRBJ2-7
clone_size: .
v_call: TRBV19
d_call: TRBD1

cdr3_aa: CASRTFGNEQFF
cdr3_nt: TGTGCCAGCAGGACCTTCGGGAATGAGCAGTTCTTC
j_call: TRBJ2-1
clone_size: few
v_call: TRBV27
d_call: .

cdr3_aa: CASSTVRDRVGTEAFF
cdr3_nt: TGTGCCAGCAGCACGGTACGGGACAGGGTAGGGACTGAAGCTTTCTTT
j_call: TRBJ1-1
clone_size: .
v_call: TRBV7-8
d_call: TRBD1

cdr3_aa: CASSYTEPEKLFF
cdr3_nt: TGTGCCAGCAGTTACACAGAACCAGAAAAACTGTTTTTT
j_call: TRBJ1-4
clone_size: .
v_call: TRBV6-6
d_call: .